The 14 T cell receptor beta chains listed next were all sequenced from one sample in a study of response to subunit inactivated influenza vaccine. A single record per CDR3 protein comes from TCRdb applying MiXCR to the RT-PCR reads. The table includes approximately 250,000 distinct CDR3 sequences, roughly an eighth detected once. Sequencing used non-naive T cells sorted from PBMCs, obtained 14 days before vaccination. The receptors stem from a man aged 50 to 60 who received an inactivated influenza vaccine.

In its sample, this clonotype was seen a few times. The chain joins TRBV5-1 to TRBJ2-3; D is perhaps TRBD1 (6 bases). The germline gives CDR1 SGHRS, CDR2 YFSETQ. Trimming left V 3 bases short and J 1 base short, with 15 bases between. There are 16 residues in the CDR3. CDR3 DNA sequence: TGCGCCAGCAGCTCCCGGGACACTAGGGGCACAGATACGCAGTATTTT. The encoded protein is CASSSRDTRGTDTQYF.

This clonotype has just a few counts. The chain employs TRBV20-1 and TRBJ1-1; D might be TRBD1 (6 bases). Trimming shortened V by 6 bases and J by 8 bases, and 19 bases separated the two germline ends. The CDR3 consists of 13 residues. From germline, CDR1 is DFQATT and CDR2 SNEGSKA (reference sequence). As DNA, the CDR3 is TGCAGTGCGTCAAGTGAGGGGGGAGAGGAAGCTTTCTTT. Translation gives CSASSEGGEEAFF.

CDR3 amino acids: CASSRGPGNTIYF. The DNA for the CDR3 is TGTGCCAGCAGCCGGGGACCTGGAAACACCATATATTTT. The chain joins TRBV6-2 or TRBV6-3 to TRBJ1-3, with a weak D call TRBD1 (5 bases). Germline V CDR1 and CDR2: MNHEY, SVGEGT. V lost 6 bases and J 2 bases, leaving 8 bases between the germline ends. The CDR3 loop spans 13 amino acids.

Regarding this clonotype: At one boundary the junction diverges from the germline segment, which might be a read error. For the CDR3, the DNA is TGTGCCAGCAGTTCTGTAAGGTCATTGGACGGGGGGATCTTC. It encodes CASSSVRSLDGGIF. The V call is TRBV6-2 or TRBV6-3, the J call TRBJ2-1; 7 nucleotides agree with TRBD2. CDR3 length: 14 amino acids. Germline CDR1 and CDR2: MNHEY and SVGEGT.

This clonotype was counted ten times or more. The rearrangement uses TRBV7-2 and TRBJ1-1, with 9 bases identical to TRBD1. This CDR3 region has 12 residues. The junction had 5 bases not matched to a gene; V was cut back by 4 bases and J by 11 bases. Germline V gives CDR1 SGHTA, CDR2 FQGNSA. The chain's CDR3 is CASSSYTGGAFF. The CDR3 bases are TGTGCCAGCAGCTCCTACACAGGGGGCGCTTTCTTT.

In its sample, this clonotype was seen a few times. This chain links TRBV10-3 with TRBJ2-3, with D maybe TRBD1 (6 bases). CDR1 ENHRY and CDR2 SYGVKD come from the germline V gene. The CDR3 contains 17 residues. V was pared by 6 bases and J by 1 base, with 20 bases between. The CDR3 loop is CAIRGVGGWGGTDTQYF. In DNA form, the CDR3 reads TGTGCCATCAGGGGGGTTGGGGGCTGGGGCGGCACAGATACGCAGTATTTT.

This clonotype was seen more than once but under ten times. The chain joins TRBV7-2 to TRBJ2-7, with D hard to call. Per germline, CDR1 SGHTA and CDR2 FQGNSA. CDR3 size: 13 residues. Trimming shortened V by 5 bases and J by 0 bases, and 8 bases separated the two germline ends. The CDR3 DNA reads TGTGCCAGCAGCCCCCGGTCCTCCTACGAGCAGTACTTC. This translates into CASSPRSSYEQYF.

This clonotype has only a few counts. The chain combines TRBV19 with TRBJ2-2, with D tentatively TRBD1 (6 bases). Germline assignment: CDR1 LNHDA and CDR2 SQIVND (reference sequence). V lost 5 bases and J lost 6, with 16 bases in between. The CDR3 has 15 amino acids. For the CDR3, the DNA is TGTGCCAGTAGTGCGGGCAGGGGAAACTCCGGGGAGCTGTTTTTT. This translates into CASSAGRGNSGELFF.

This clonotype was picked up many times. The chain joins TRBV6-5 to TRBJ2-7; 11 bases are a match to TRBD2. CDR1 is MNHEY, CDR2 SVGAGI, per germline. CDR3 length equals 14 residues. V lost 6 bases to trimming and J lost 9 bases; unmatched junction nucleotides: 10. The CDR3 here is CASSYSGRAVGQYF. CDR3 in DNA: TGTGCCAGCAGCTATAGCGGGAGGGCCGTGGGGCAGTACTTC.

The table lists this clonotype with a few counts. This sequence joins TRBV5-8 and TRBJ2-7; no clear D. CDR1 and CDR2 (germline): SGHTS, YDEGEE. This CDR3 has 13 amino acids. V was clipped by 0 bases and J by 5 bases, with 9 bases between them. This chain's CDR3 is CASSLVSAHEQYF. CDR3 DNA: TGTGCCAGCAGCTTGGTATCCGCCCACGAGCAGTACTTC.

This clonotype turned up a few times. This rearrangement joins TRBV7-2 to TRBJ2-2, with D possibly TRBD1 on 5 matching bases. This CDR3 is built from 14 residues. Germline CDR1 and CDR2: SGHTA and FQGNSA. Trimming left V 8 bases short and J 4 bases short, with 14 bases between. The CDR3 coding sequence is TGTGCCAGCCAATCTCAGGGCGGCACCGGGGAGCTGTTTTTT. Protein product: CASQSQGGTGELFF.

V is TRBV29-1 and J is TRBJ1-3; 8 nucleotides line up with TRBD1. In germline, CDR1 is SQVTM, CDR2 ANQGSEA. V dropped 6 bases and J dropped 4; count of bases not matched to a gene: 5. This CDR3 contains 13 residues. The CDR3 DNA sequence: TGCAGCGTCCATCCAGGGGGCGGAAACACCATATATTTT. Translated, it gives CSVHPGGGNTIYF.

The chain carries TRBV24-1 and TRBJ2-1, with D possibly TRBD2 on 6 matching bases. Germline-derived CDR1 and CDR2 are KGHDR and SFDVKD. The CDR3 runs 13 residues. V was clipped by 5 bases and J by 8 bases, with 12 bases between them. The CDR3 sequence is CATSGRRAYEQFF. The CDR3 nucleotides read TGTGCCACCAGTGGGAGGAGGGCATATGAGCAGTTCTTC.

The V and J genes are TRBV3-1 and TRBJ1-1; D perhaps matches TRBD1 (5 bases). CDR1 is LGHDT, CDR2 YNNKEL, per germline (reference sequence). V was cut by 2 bases and J by 1 base, with 8 bases left in between. The CDR3 has 14 residues. This CDR3 reads CASSQSRGNTEAFF. The CDR3 DNA reads as TGTGCCAGCAGCCAATCAAGGGGGAACACTGAAGCTTTCTTT.